A selection of T cell receptor beta chains follows, all from one sample in a study of cytomegalovirus exposure and HLA in healthy donors. Clones were sequenced by immunoSEQ multiplex PCR, and TCRdb holds only the in-frame ones, with some missing. This table holds around 100,000 clones. Specimen: PBMCs. These TCRs come from a man between 40 and 49 years old in good health and CMV-seropositive. Both conserved end residues are part of each CDR3. Fields, in order: D gene, V gene, J gene, CDR3 protein, CDR3 DNA. The D gene is left open where the match is weak.

d_call: TRBD1; v_call: TRBV25-1; j_call: TRBJ2-4; cdr3_aa: CASSEIGTGGTKNIQYF; cdr3_nt: TGTGCCAGCAGTGAAATTGGGACAGGGGGCACCAAAAACATTCAGTACTTC
d_call: .; v_call: TRBV7-9; j_call: TRBJ1-3; cdr3_aa: CASSPPGRSGNTIYF; cdr3_nt: TGTGCCAGCAGCCCCCCCGGCAGGTCTGGAAACACCATATATTTT
d_call: TRBD2; v_call: TRBV7-7; j_call: TRBJ2-7; cdr3_aa: CASAGLAGAPSYEQYF; cdr3_nt: TGTGCTAGCGCAGGGCTAGCGGGAGCCCCCTCCTACGAGCAGTACTTC
d_call: .; v_call: TRBV6-1; j_call: TRBJ2-4; cdr3_aa: CASSEASGYGIQYF; cdr3_nt: TGTGCCAGCAGTGAAGCGTCAGGGTATGGCATTCAGTACTTC
d_call: .; v_call: TRBV10-3; j_call: TRBJ1-5; cdr3_aa: CAISASPTQGWGQPQHF; cdr3_nt: TGTGCCATCAGTGCCTCACCCACACAGGGTTGGGGGCAGCCCCAGCATTTT
d_call: .; v_call: TRBV28; j_call: TRBJ2-5; cdr3_aa: CASSWDYQETQYF; cdr3_nt: TGTGCCAGCAGTTGGGACTACCAAGAGACCCAGTACTTC
d_call: .; v_call: TRBV7-2; j_call: TRBJ2-3; cdr3_aa: CASSLEGEWGADTQYF; cdr3_nt: TGTGCCAGCAGCTTAGAGGGGGAGTGGGGTGCAGATACGCAGTATTTT
d_call: .; v_call: TRBV13; j_call: TRBJ2-2; cdr3_aa: CASSLGWVAENTGELFF; cdr3_nt: TGTGCCAGCAGCTTAGGCTGGGTAGCGGAGAACACCGGGGAGCTGTTTTTT
d_call: TRBD1; v_call: TRBV5-1; j_call: TRBJ2-1; cdr3_aa: CASSPTGTALYNEQFF; cdr3_nt: TGCGCCAGCAGCCCTACCGGGACAGCTCTCTACAATGAGCAGTTCTTC
d_call: TRBD1; v_call: TRBV28; j_call: TRBJ1-2; cdr3_aa: CASSLWLVQGIIGYTF; cdr3_nt: TGTGCCAGCAGTTTATGGTTGGTACAGGGGATTATCGGCTACACCTTC
d_call: TRBD1; v_call: TRBV7-9; j_call: TRBJ1-5; cdr3_aa: CASSLGGTASFANQPQHF; cdr3_nt: TGTGCCAGCAGCTTAGGGGGGACAGCGTCATTTGCGAATCAGCCCCAGCATTTT
d_call: TRBD2; v_call: TRBV27; j_call: TRBJ2-2; cdr3_aa: CASSLLSGLGSGELFF; cdr3_nt: TGTGCCAGCAGCTTACTCTCGGGACTAGGCAGTGGGGAGCTGTTTTTT
d_call: .; v_call: TRBV28; j_call: TRBJ2-5; cdr3_aa: CASSFSGRWETQYF; cdr3_nt: TGTGCCAGCAGTTTCAGCGGACGGTGGGAGACCCAGTACTTC
d_call: .; v_call: TRBV7-8; j_call: TRBJ2-1; cdr3_aa: CASRPTRGNEQFF; cdr3_nt: TGTGCCAGCAGGCCGACCCGAGGTAATGAGCAGTTCTTC
d_call: TRBD2; v_call: TRBV9; j_call: TRBJ2-1; cdr3_aa: CASSVGSSGRDNEQFF; cdr3_nt: TGTGCCAGCAGCGTAGGCTCTAGCGGGAGGGATAATGAGCAGTTCTTC
d_call: TRBD1; v_call: TRBV27; j_call: TRBJ2-3; cdr3_aa: CASSWTGGGDTQYF; cdr3_nt: TGTGCCAGCAGCTGGACAGGGGGGGGTGATACGCAGTATTTT
d_call: TRBD2; v_call: TRBV12-5; j_call: TRBJ2-2; cdr3_aa: CASGLVLGSGESNTGELFF; cdr3_nt: TGTGCTAGTGGTTTGGTACTGGGTAGCGGGGAATCGAACACCGGGGAGCTGTTTTTT
d_call: TRBD1; v_call: TRBV25-1; j_call: TRBJ1-5; cdr3_aa: CASSTGVGNQPQHF; cdr3_nt: TGTGCCAGCAGTACAGGGGTGGGCAATCAGCCCCAGCATTTT
d_call: .; v_call: TRBV5-5; j_call: TRBJ1-1; cdr3_aa: CASSFRDNTEAFF; cdr3_nt: TGTGCCAGCAGCTTTAGAGATAACACTGAAGCTTTCTTT
d_call: .; v_call: TRBV7-3; j_call: TRBJ2-3; cdr3_aa: CASSLTSGVGSNTDTQYF; cdr3_nt: TGTGCCAGCAGCTTAACATCCGGGGTTGGGTCAAACACAGATACGCAGTATTTT
d_call: TRBD1; v_call: TRBV27; j_call: TRBJ2-7; cdr3_aa: CASSEPGQDDEQYF; cdr3_nt: TGTGCCAGCAGTGAACCGGGACAGGACGACGAGCAGTACTTC
d_call: .; v_call: TRBV28; j_call: TRBJ2-1; cdr3_aa: CASTLPAFNEQFF; cdr3_nt: TGTGCCAGCACCCTACCCGCCTTCAATGAGCAGTTCTTC
d_call: .; v_call: TRBV7-9; j_call: TRBJ2-1; cdr3_aa: CAITGNEQFF; cdr3_nt: TGTGCCATAACAGGGAATGAGCAGTTCTTC